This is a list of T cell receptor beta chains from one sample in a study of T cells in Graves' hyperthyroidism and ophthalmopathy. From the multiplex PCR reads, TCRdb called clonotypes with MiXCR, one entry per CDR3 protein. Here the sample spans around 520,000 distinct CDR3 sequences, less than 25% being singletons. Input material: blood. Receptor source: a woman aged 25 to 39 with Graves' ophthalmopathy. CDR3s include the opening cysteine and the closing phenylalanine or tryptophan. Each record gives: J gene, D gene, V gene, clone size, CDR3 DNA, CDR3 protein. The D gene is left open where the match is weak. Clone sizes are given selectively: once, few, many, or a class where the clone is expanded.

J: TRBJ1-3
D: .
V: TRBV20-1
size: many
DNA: TGCAGTGCTTGCGGTCGTTCTGGAAACACCATATATTTT
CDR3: CSACGRSGNTIYF

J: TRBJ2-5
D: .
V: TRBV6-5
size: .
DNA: TGTGCCAGCGTTGTTGGACGGAGACCCGTTCAAGAGACCCAGTACTTC
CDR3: CASVVGRRPVQETQYF

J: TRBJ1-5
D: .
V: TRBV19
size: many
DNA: TGTGCCAGTAGTATAGATGGATATAGCAATCAGCCCCAGCATTTT
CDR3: CASSIDGYSNQPQHF

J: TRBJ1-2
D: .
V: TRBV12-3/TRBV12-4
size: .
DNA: TGTGCCAGCAGTTTAGTCAATTCTAACTATGGCTACACCTTC
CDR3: CASSLVNSNYGYTF

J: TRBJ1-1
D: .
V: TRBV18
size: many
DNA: TGTGCCAGCTCACTTAGACAGAAAAACACTGAAGCTTTCTTT
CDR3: CASSLRQKNTEAFF

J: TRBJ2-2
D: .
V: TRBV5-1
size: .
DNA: TGCGCCAGCAGCCCGGATTCGAACACCGGGGAGCTGTTTTTT
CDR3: CASSPDSNTGELFF

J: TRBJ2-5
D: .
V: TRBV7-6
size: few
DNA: TGTGCCAGCAGCGGCGGCCAGAGGTCGTACCAAGAGACCCAGTACTTC
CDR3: CASSGGQRSYQETQYF

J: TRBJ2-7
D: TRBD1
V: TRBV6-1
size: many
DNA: TGTGCCAGCAGCACCAAACCCGGGACAGGGGGATACGAGCAGTACTTC
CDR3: CASSTKPGTGGYEQYF

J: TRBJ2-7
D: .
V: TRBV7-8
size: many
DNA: TGTGCCAGCAGCAGGACCGGGTCGACTTCCTACGAGCAGTACTTC
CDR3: CASSRTGSTSYEQYF

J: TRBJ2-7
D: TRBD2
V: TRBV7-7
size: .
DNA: TGTGCCAGCAGCTTAGTAGCGGGCAGCGAGCAGTACTTC
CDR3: CASSLVAGSEQYF

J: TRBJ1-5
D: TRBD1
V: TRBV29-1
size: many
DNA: TGCAGCGTTGCACAGGGGGGAGACAATCAGCCCCAGCATTTT
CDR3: CSVAQGGDNQPQHF

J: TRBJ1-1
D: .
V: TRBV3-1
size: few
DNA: TGTGCCAGCAGCCAAGTAGGGGCCGGGGGCCTCTCTGAAGCTTTCTTT
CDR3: CASSQVGAGGLSEAFF

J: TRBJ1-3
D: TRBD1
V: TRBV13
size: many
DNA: TGTGCCAGCAGCTTCAGGGGGCGAGCAAACACCATATATTTT
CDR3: CASSFRGRANTIYF

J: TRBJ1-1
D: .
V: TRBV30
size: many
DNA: TGTGCCTGGGCAGGGCTCGCCACTGAAGCTTTCTTT
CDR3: CAWAGLATEAFF

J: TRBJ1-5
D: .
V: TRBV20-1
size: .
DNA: TGCAGTGTCGTCCGGGAGATCAATCAGCCCCAGCATTTT
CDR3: CSVVREINQPQHF

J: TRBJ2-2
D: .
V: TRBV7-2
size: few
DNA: TGTGCCAGCAGCCCTGACAGTCTTCCCGGGGAGCTGTTTTTT
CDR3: CASSPDSLPGELFF

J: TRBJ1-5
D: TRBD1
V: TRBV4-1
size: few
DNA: TGCGCCAGCAGCCAAGAAGGGGGCACAGGGGGCTACCATCAGCCCCAGCATTTT
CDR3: CASSQEGGTGGYHQPQHF

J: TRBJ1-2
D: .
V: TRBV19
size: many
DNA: TGTGCCAGTAGTAGCCCCTCCCAGGCAGGCCTCTCATCATCTAACTATGGCTACACCTTC
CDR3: CASSSPSQAGLSSSNYGYTF

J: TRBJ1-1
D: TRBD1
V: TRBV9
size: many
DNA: TGTGCCAGCAGCCCCCAGGTGACAGGGGGGACTGAAGCTTTCTTT
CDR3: CASSPQVTGGTEAFF

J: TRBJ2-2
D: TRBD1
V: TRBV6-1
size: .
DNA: TGTGCCAGCAGTGCAGGGGGCTGGAACACCGGGGAGCTGTTTTTT
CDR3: CASSAGGWNTGELFF

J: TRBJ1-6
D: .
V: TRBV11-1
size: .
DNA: TGTGCCAGCAGCTTCGGGACGTATAATTCACCCCTCCACTTT
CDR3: CASSFGTYNSPLHF

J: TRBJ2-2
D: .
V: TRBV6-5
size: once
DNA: TGTGCCAGCAGTTACCCCAAGAGGGAATGGGGCACCGGGGAGCTGTTTTTT
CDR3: CASSYPKREWGTGELFF

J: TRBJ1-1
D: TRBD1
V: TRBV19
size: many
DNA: TGTGCCAGTAGTGGACAGGCCGGGGGAGTTGAAGCTTTCTTT
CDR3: CASSGQAGGVEAFF

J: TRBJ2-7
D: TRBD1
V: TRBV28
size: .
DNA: TGTGCCAGCAGCGACAGGGGGCTTGTAGTCGAGCAGTACTTC
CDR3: CASSDRGLVVEQYF

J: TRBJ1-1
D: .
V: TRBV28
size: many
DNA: TGTGCCAGCAGTTTTCCGGGGACGGCGAACACTGAAGCTTTCTTT
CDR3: CASSFPGTANTEAFF

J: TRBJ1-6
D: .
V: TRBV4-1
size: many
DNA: TGCGCCAGCAGCCAATTGCAGGTCCGCGATTCACCCCTCCACTTT
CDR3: CASSQLQVRDSPLHF